The 15 T cell receptor beta chains below come from one sample, sequenced in a study of technical replicates of blood from a handful of donors. Sequencing was performed with immunoSEQ multiplex PCR; in TCRdb, only in-frame clones are kept and a portion is missing. The sample has about 76,000 clones; roughly 91% are singletons. Sequences were obtained from T cells isolated from PBMCs. These receptors all come from a human donor in good health.

V usage is TRBV5-1 and J usage is TRBJ2-2; D is unclear. Germline assignment: CDR1 SGHRS and CDR2 YFSETQ. This CDR3 has 15 residues. Trimming shortened V by 0 bases and J by 6 bases, and 12 bases separated the two germline ends. CDR3 region: CASSLEYYRAGELFF. CDR3 DNA: TGCGCCAGCAGCTTGGAGTACTACCGGGCCGGGGAGCTGTTTTTT.

This sequence joins TRBV11-3 and TRBJ2-5; TRBD2 aligns across 9 bases. The junction had 11 bases not matched to a gene; V was cut back by 8 bases and J by 4 bases. This CDR3 has 15 amino acids. Germline V gives CDR1 SGHNT, CDR2 YENEEA. DNA of the CDR3: TGTGCCAGCCGGGGTCGCGGGGGGGCCGTAGAGACCCAGTACTTC. It encodes CASRGRGGAVETQYF. Using reference TRBV11-3 and TRBJ2-5 for the parts outside the CDR3, the full variable domain is EAGVVQSPRYKIIEKKQPVAFWCNPISGHNTLYWYLQNLGQGPELLIRYENEEAVDDSQLPKDRFSAERLKGVDSTLKIQPAELGDSAVYLCASRGRGGAVETQYFGPGTRLLVL.

The genes are TRBV5-1 and TRBJ1-1, with no clear D. The CDR3 has 13 amino acids. CDR1 and CDR2 (germline): SGHRS, YFSETQ. Trimming removed 4 bases from V and 1 base from J, with 8 bases in between. The CDR3 region is CASSRGQNTEAFF. CDR3 in DNA: TGCGCCAGCAGCCGAGGCCAGAACACTGAAGCTTTCTTT.

The J gene is TRBJ2-1, the V gene TRBV13; 9 nucleotides line up with TRBD2. The germline gives CDR1 PRHDT, CDR2 FYEKMQ (reference sequence). The trim removed 4 bases at V and 7 bases at J, leaving 8 bases unmatched. The CDR3 loop spans 15 amino acids. CDR3 protein: CASSSLAGSGNEQFF. In nucleotides, the CDR3 is TGTGCCAGCAGCTCCCTAGCGGGATCGGGGAATGAGCAGTTCTTC.

The chain combines TRBV15 with TRBJ2-7; 9 bases agree with TRBD1. V gave up 1 base and J gave up 4 bases; unmatched junction bases: 11. CDR1 is LNHNV and CDR2 is YYDKDF in the germline V gene (reference sequence). The CDR3 runs to 17 residues. Here the CDR3 DNA reads TGTGCCACCAGCAGAGCCCCTATCGGGACAGGGAGTTACGAGCAGTACTTC. It codes for CATSRAPIGTGSYEQYF.

The chain has TRBV7-9 and TRBJ1-2; 7 nucleotides line up with TRBD1. Germline CDR1 SEHNR, CDR2 FQNEAQ (reference sequence). With V trimmed by 4 bases and J by 0 bases, 17 bases remained unmatched. The CDR3 totals 19 residues. The CDR3 DNA reads TGTGCCAGCAGCTCCCCAGGGACAGCTTTAACCCACTCTAACTATGGCTACACCTTC. This translates into CASSSPGTALTHSNYGYTF.

The V gene is TRBV30, the J gene TRBJ1-2; D unclear. The V gene lost 8 bases and the J gene lost 4 bases, with 11 bases spanning the gap. Germline V CDR1 and CDR2: GTSNPN, SVGIG (reference sequence). The CDR3 loop spans 11 amino acids. CDR3 bases: TGTGCCGCCAGTGTTATCTATGGCTACACCTTC. It codes for CAASVIYGYTF.

This rearrangement joins TRBV5-4 to TRBJ2-5; possible D gene TRBD1, 5 bases. The CDR3 has 14 amino acids. Trimming left V 5 bases short and J 2 bases short, with 13 bases between. Germline V CDR1 and CDR2: SGHNT, YYREEE (reference sequence). The CDR3 coding sequence is TGTGCCAGCAGTCTGGGGCTAGATCAAGAGACCCAGTACTTC. As protein: CASSLGLDQETQYF.

This clone was counted only a few times. The genes are TRBV7-9 and TRBJ1-3, with D hard to call. Per the germline V gene, CDR1 is SEHNR and CDR2 is FQNEAQ (reference sequence). The CDR3 has 16 amino acids. The V end lost 1 base, the J end lost 0 bases, and 10 bases lay between the germline ends. The DNA of the CDR3 is TGTGCCAGCAGCTTAGACCGGAGGGTCTCTGGAAACACCATATATTTT. Protein sequence: CASSLDRRVSGNTIYF.

This chain joins TRBV6-4 and TRBJ1-1; 10 nucleotides align to TRBD1. Trimming cost V 6 bases and J 11 bases; bases outside gene matches: 12. Germline V gene lookup returns CDR1 MRHNA and CDR2 SNTAGT. There are 14 residues in the CDR3. In DNA form, the CDR3 reads TGTGCCAGCAGACTCCGGGACAGGGGTTTTTTGGCTTTCTTT. It specifies CASRLRDRGFLAFF.

A note on this clone: A read error may produce the germline difference seen at one junction end. The V call is TRBV10-3, the J call TRBJ2-7; TRBD1 agrees at 10 bases. CDR3 length: 15 amino acids. CDR1 and CDR2 from the germline V gene are ENHRY and SYGVKD. CDR3: CAIGDFGTGVGEQYF. In nucleotides, the CDR3 is TGTGCCATCGGTGATTTCGGGACAGGGGTTGGCGAGCAGTACTTC.

In its sample, this clone was seen once. J is TRBJ2-7 and V is TRBV4-2; possibly TRBD2 for D (6 bases). Germline values: CDR1 LGHNA, CDR2 YNFKEQ. The length of the CDR3 is 17 residues. Trimming stripped 1 base from V and 1 base from J, with 17 bases between. CDR3 coding DNA: TGTGCCAGCAGCCAAGTCTCTTCGGGGGACTTTTCCTACGAGCAGTACTTC. This translates into CASSQVSSGDFSYEQYF.

The chain recombines TRBV9 with TRBJ1-3; weak D call: TRBD1 (6 bases). Germline-derived CDR1 and CDR2 are SGDLS and YYNGEE. The germline V and J ends were trimmed by 0 bases and 2 bases, with 9 bases remaining between them. The CDR3 spans 15 residues. CDR3 sequence reads: CASSVDWDTGNTIYF. The DNA of the CDR3 is TGTGCCAGCAGCGTAGACTGGGACACTGGAAACACCATATATTTT.

This chain uses TRBV7-3 with TRBJ1-2; 9 positions agree with TRBD1. V lost 5 bases, J lost 4 bases, and 8 bases stayed unmatched. CDR1 is SGHTA, CDR2 FQGTGA, per germline. The length of the CDR3 is 15 residues. The CDR3 protein is CASSETGGAFYGYTF. CDR3 coding DNA: TGTGCCAGCAGCGAAACAGGGGGCGCGTTCTATGGCTACACCTTC.

The J gene is TRBJ1-1, the V gene TRBV27, with 7 bases matching TRBD1. Germline V gives CDR1 MNHEY, CDR2 SMNVEV (reference sequence). The CDR3 covers 14 residues. J lost 4 bases, V lost 7 bases, and 9 bases had no gene match. The CDR3 sequence is CASTIVQGSTEAFF. DNA of the CDR3: TGTGCCAGCACCATAGTACAGGGGTCCACTGAAGCTTTCTTT.